This T cell receptor beta chain originates from a study of T cells in Graves' hyperthyroidism and ophthalmopathy. Study at large: Peripheral blood draws took place at initial diagnosis, ahead of any treatment.

The CDR3 runs 15 residues. The ends lost 6 bases at V and 0 bases at J; junction bases unmatched: 9. Germline V CDR1 and CDR2: DFQATT, SNEGSKA (reference sequence). RNA transcripts gave rise to amplified TCR beta CDR3 regions. In the first-round RT-PCR of the TCR CDR3, the HTBI primer set was used. TCRdb called the multiplex PCR reads again in MiXCR, with one record for every CDR3 protein. The sample records 350,000 to 400,000 distinct CDR3 sequences, about 15% being singletons. Sequenced: blood. This receptor was taken from a young woman with Graves' hyperthyroidism. The chain links TRBV20-1 to TRBJ2-3, with 7 bases identical to TRBD2. The CDR3 loop is CSAPTSYTSTDTQYF. CDR3 in DNA: TGCAGTGCCCCGACTAGCTATACCAGCACAGATACGCAGTATTTT.